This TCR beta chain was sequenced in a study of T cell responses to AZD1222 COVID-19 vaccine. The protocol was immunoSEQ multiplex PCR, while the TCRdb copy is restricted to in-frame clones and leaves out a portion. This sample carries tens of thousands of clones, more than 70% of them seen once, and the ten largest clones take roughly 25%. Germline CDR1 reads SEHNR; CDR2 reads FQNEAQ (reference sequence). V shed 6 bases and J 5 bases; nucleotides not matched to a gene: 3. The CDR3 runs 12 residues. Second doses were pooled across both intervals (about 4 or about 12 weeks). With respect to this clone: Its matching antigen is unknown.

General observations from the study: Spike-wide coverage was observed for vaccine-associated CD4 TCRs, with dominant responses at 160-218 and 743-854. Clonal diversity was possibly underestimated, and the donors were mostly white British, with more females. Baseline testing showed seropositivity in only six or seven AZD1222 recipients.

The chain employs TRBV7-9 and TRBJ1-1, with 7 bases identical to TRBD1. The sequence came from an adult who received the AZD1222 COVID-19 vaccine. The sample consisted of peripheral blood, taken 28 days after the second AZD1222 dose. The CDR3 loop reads CASRRQGTEAFF. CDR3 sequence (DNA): TGTGCCAGCAGGAGACAGGGAACTGAAGCTTTCTTT.